One and the same sample provided the 16 T cell receptor beta chains below, sequenced in a study of T cell responses to AZD1222 COVID-19 vaccine. TCRdb keeps only in-frame clones here, not all; method: immunoSEQ multiplex PCR. The table has under 35,000 clones, 75% to 90% seen once; the top ten hold approximately 7.3%. Material: peripheral blood, obtained on day 0 of AZD1222 vaccination. These receptors were taken from an adult in good health.

The chain combines TRBV6-5 with TRBJ2-1; D is unresolved. The ends were cut back, 6 bases at V and 6 bases at J, with 18 bases in the middle. The CDR3 is 15 amino acids. Germline V gene sequence: CDR1 MNHEY, CDR2 SVGAGI. DNA for the CDR3: TGTGCCAGCAGGTTCGAGTGGGGAATGGGCAATGAGCAGTTCTTC. This codes for CASRFEWGMGNEQFF.

Only one count was recorded for this clone. The J gene is TRBJ2-5, the V gene TRBV7-2, with D unresolved. CDR1 and CDR2 (germline): SGHTA, FQGNSA. The CDR3 totals 13 residues. The ends were cut back, 1 base at V and 2 bases at J, with 5 bases in the middle. The CDR3 nucleotides read TGTGCCAGCAGCTTAGAAGGGCAAGAGACCCAGTACTTC. It translates to CASSLEGQETQYF.

This clone is labeled medium-sized. This chain connects TRBV4-2 to TRBJ2-3; TRBD2 aligns across 11 bases. V was pared by 2 bases and J by 1 base, with 5 bases of the junction left unmatched. Germline values: CDR1 LGHNA, CDR2 YNFKEQ. The length of the CDR3 is 17 residues. The CDR3 region is CASSQRELAGGTDTQYF. Here the CDR3 DNA reads TGTGCCAGCAGCCAACGCGAACTAGCGGGGGGCACAGATACGCAGTATTTT.

This chain links TRBV27 with TRBJ2-4; 8 bases align to TRBD1. CDR3 length: 17 residues. V gave up 4 bases and J gave up 0 bases; unmatched junction bases: 8. Germline-derived CDR1 and CDR2 are MNHEY and SMNVEV (reference sequence). The CDR3 here is CASSSTDRGLAKNIQYF. CDR3 DNA: TGTGCCAGCAGTTCCACCGACAGGGGCTTAGCCAAAAACATTCAGTACTTC.

The gene calls are TRBV30 and TRBJ1-1; D might be TRBD1 (6 bases). Germline assignment: CDR1 GTSNPN and CDR2 SVGIG (reference sequence). The CDR3 contains 15 residues. V shed 0 bases and J shed 5 bases, with 16 bases lying between them. As DNA, the CDR3 is TGTGCCTGGAGTGTACAGGGAGGGGTAGTTACTGAAGCTTTCTTT. This gives the protein CAWSVQGGVVTEAFF.

This clone has just one count. The chain links TRBV10-3 to TRBJ1-1; TRBD1 matches at 8 bases. Germline loops: CDR1 ENHRY, CDR2 SYGVKD. V lost 5 bases, J lost 8 bases, and 7 bases stayed unmatched. CDR3 size: 13 residues. CDR3 sequence: CAISTGGLGEAFF. CDR3 DNA sequence: TGTGCCATCAGTACAGGGGGATTAGGAGAAGCTTTCTTT.

The chain couples TRBV6-4 to TRBJ2-1; 11 nucleotides match TRBD2. Germline V CDR1 and CDR2: MRHNA, SNTAGT. CDR3 length: 15 residues. J was trimmed by 4 bases and V by 4 bases; bases with no gene match: 3. The CDR3 is CASSVLAGDYNEQFF. The CDR3 nucleotides read TGTGCCAGCAGTGTACTAGCGGGAGATTACAATGAGCAGTTCTTC.

CDR3 sequence (DNA): TGTGCCAGCAGTCCGATCATTACAGGGCTTGGAAACACCATATATTTT. Amino acid sequence: CASSPIITGLGNTIYF. The gene calls are TRBV27 and TRBJ1-3, with D possibly being TRBD1 (6 bases). Germline V gives CDR1 MNHEY, CDR2 SMNVEV (reference sequence). The CDR3 extends over 16 amino acids. The ends were cut back, 5 bases at V and 3 bases at J, with 17 bases in the middle.

DNA for the CDR3: TGTGCCAGCAGCTGGGGGATTACGGAGGATTCACCCCTCCACTTT. Translated: CASSWGITEDSPLHF. The gene calls are TRBV9 and TRBJ1-6; TRBD1 is a possible D gene (5 bases). CDR1 is SGDLS, CDR2 YYNGEE, per germline. V lost 4 bases and J lost 8, with 16 bases in between. The CDR3 consists of 15 residues.

The rearrangement links TRBV5-6 to TRBJ1-4; D perhaps matches TRBD1 (6 bases). Trimming shortened V by 4 bases and J by 5 bases, and 12 bases separated the two germline ends. CDR1 and CDR2 (germline): SGHDT, YYEEEE. There are 14 residues in the CDR3. The CDR3 DNA reads as TGTGCCAGCAGCAAAAGAGGGGGAAATGAAAAACTGTTTTTT. It specifies CASSKRGGNEKLFF.

The chain joins TRBV5-8 to TRBJ2-3, with D unclear. V shed 4 bases and J shed 2 bases, with 17 bases lying between them. The length of the CDR3 is 16 residues. In germline, CDR1 is SGHTS, CDR2 YDEGEE. This CDR3 is CASSPQRGYPTDTQYF. The CDR3 region has the DNA TGTGCCAGCAGCCCCCAGCGAGGCTACCCCACAGATACGCAGTATTTT. The full variable domain, completed using reference TRBV5-8 and TRBJ2-3, is EAGVTQSPTHLIKTRGQQATLRCSPISGHTSVYWYQQALGLGLQFLLWYDEGEERNRGNFPPRFSGRQFPNYSSELNVNALELEDSALYLCASSPQRGYPTDTQYFGPGTRLTVL.

The rearrangement uses TRBV10-3 and TRBJ1-3; 8 bases agree with TRBD1. The germline gives CDR1 ENHRY, CDR2 SYGVKD. Trimming took 6 bases from V and 3 from J; bases not matched to a gene: 4. This CDR3 has 14 residues. This chain's CDR3 is CAIRRDRGGNTIYF. The CDR3 DNA follows: TGTGCCATCAGAAGAGACAGGGGTGGAAACACCATATATTTT.

The gene calls are TRBV5-5 and TRBJ1-1; D is possibly TRBD1 (5 bases). The CDR3 runs 13 residues. CDR1 SGHKS and CDR2 YYEKEE come from the germline V gene (reference sequence). Trimming shortened V by 4 bases and J by 3 bases, and 10 bases separated the two germline ends. CDR3 sequence reads: CASSTRGYTEAFF. The CDR3, as DNA: TGTGCCAGCAGCACTAGGGGTTACACTGAAGCTTTCTTT.

The chain joins TRBV15 to TRBJ1-2; D possibly corresponds to TRBD1 (5 bases). This CDR3 is built from 15 residues. In germline, CDR1 is LNHNV, CDR2 YYDKDF (reference sequence). The V end was cut by 0 bases, the J end by 4 bases, with 12 bases between. The CDR3 DNA sequence: TGTGCCACCAGCAGAGATAATGACAGAACCTATGGCTACACCTTC. It is translated as CATSRDNDRTYGYTF.

This clone is a singleton in its sample. V is TRBV2 and J is TRBJ2-2; TRBD2 agrees at 10 bases. In germline, CDR1 is SNHLY, CDR2 FYNNEI. This CDR3 has 16 amino acids. The ends lost 5 bases at V and 2 bases at J; junction bases unmatched: 5. The CDR3: CASSPPSGRNTGELFF. CDR3 bases: TGTGCCAGCAGTCCTCCTAGCGGGAGAAACACCGGGGAGCTGTTTTTT.

The rearrangement links TRBV24-1 to TRBJ2-3; 10 bases align to TRBD2. The V gene end was trimmed by 7 bases and the J gene end by 1 base; junction bases not matched to a gene: 1. This CDR3 comprises 14 residues. The germline V gene encodes CDR1 KGHDR and CDR2 SFDVKD. CDR3 loop: CATSGLAGTDTQYF. CDR3 sequence (DNA): TGTGCCACCAGCGGACTAGCGGGCACAGATACGCAGTATTTT.